Listed below are T cell receptor beta chains from one sample, sequenced in a study of blood T cell repertoires in COVID-19. Profiling relied on immunoSEQ multiplex PCR, and the TCRdb table lists in-frame clones only, not all of them. The sample carries a few hundred thousand clones, 88% recorded once. The sample consisted of PBMCs or T cells enriched from blood (not recorded which). The origin of the receptors is a woman between 18 and 30 years old who had recovered from COVID-19. The CDR3 runs from the conserved cysteine through the conserved F or W. The D gene is left open where the match is weak. Only some rows state a clone size, as once, few, many or a class for expanded clones.

>TRBJ1-6|TRBV28|-|15|-
TGTGCCAGCAGTTTCTCTGACAGTTGGGATTCACCCCTCCACTTT
CASSFSDSWDSPLHF
>TRBJ1-1|TRBV9|-|12|-
TGTGCCAGCAGTGGACATAACACTGAAGCTTTCTTT
CASSGHNTEAFF
>TRBJ2-1|TRBV11-2|TRBD1|19|-
TGTGCCAGCAGCTTAGATTTCAATTTTGGACAGGAACGTAACAATGAGCAGTTCTTC
CASSLDFNFGQERNNEQFF
>TRBJ1-6|TRBV3-1/TRBV3-2|-|14|-
TGTGCCAGCGTCCCGGGGGTGGAGAATTCACCCCTCCACTTT
CASVPGVENSPLHF
>TRBJ2-7|TRBV3-1/TRBV3-2|TRBD2|15|-
TGTGCCAGCAGCCGAGGACTAGCGGCGATCTACGAGCAGTACTTC
CASSRGLAAIYEQYF
>TRBJ1-1|TRBV11-2|-|15|-
TGTGCCAGCAGCTCAGGGGCAGGGGAGAACACTGAAGCTTTCTTT
CASSSGAGENTEAFF
>TRBJ1-1|TRBV11-2|-|14|-
TGTGCCAGCAGCTTTGGGGGCAAGAACACTGAAGCTTTCTTT
CASSFGGKNTEAFF
>TRBJ1-5|TRBV19|-|14|-
TGTGCCAGTAGTATCAGCTGGAGTGGACAGCCCCAGCATTTT
CASSISWSGQPQHF
>TRBJ1-5|TRBV12-3/TRBV12-4|-|13|once
TGTGCCAGCAGCGACAGGCCTAATCAGCCCCAGCATTTT
CASSDRPNQPQHF
>TRBJ2-2|TRBV28|TRBD2|18|-
TGTGCCAGCAGTTTCATACTCATAGCGGGGGACCACACCGGGGAGCTGTTTTTT
CASSFILIAGDHTGELFF
>TRBJ2-7|TRBV7-6|-|14|few
TGTGCCAGCAGCTACCAGCGGGCATCCTACGAGCAGTACTTC
CASSYQRASYEQYF
>TRBJ2-5|TRBV30|-|13|-
TGTGCCTGGGCCGGGGGGCACCAAGAGACCCAGTACTTC
CAWAGGHQETQYF
>TRBJ2-3|TRBV3-1/TRBV3-2|TRBD2|17|few
TGTGCCAGCAGCCCTACGGGACTAGCGGGGGGGGCAGATACGCAGTATTTT
CASSPTGLAGGADTQYF
>TRBJ1-5|TRBV7-9|TRBD1|17|-
TGTGCCAGCAGCCCTGCTGGGGACAGACCTAGCAATCAGCCCCAGCATTTT
CASSPAGDRPSNQPQHF
>TRBJ2-7|TRBV14|TRBD1|15|-
TGTGCCAGCAGCCGGACAGGGGGATTTGGCTACGAGCAGTACTTC
CASSRTGGFGYEQYF
>TRBJ1-4|TRBV19|-|17|few
TGTGCCAGTAGTTCGGTACAGGGAGTGCCCTCTAATGAAAAACTGTTTTTT
CASSSVQGVPSNEKLFF
>TRBJ2-5|TRBV5-5|TRBD1|14|-
TGTGCCAGCAGCTTACCGGGACAGCAAGAGACCCAGTACTTC
CASSLPGQQETQYF
>TRBJ2-7|TRBV7-6|-|14|-
TGTGCCAGCAGCTTAGAAGAGGGATCCTACGAGCAGTACTTC
CASSLEEGSYEQYF
>TRBJ2-7|TRBV2|TRBD2|14|once
TGTGCCAGCTCCAGCCCTAGCGGGGGGCCTGCCTTCGACTTC
CASSSPSGGPAFDF
>TRBJ1-5|TRBV3-1/TRBV3-2|-|14|-
TGTGCCAGCAGTCCGGCCCGGGGGGTTCAGCCCCAGCATTTT
CASSPARGVQPQHF
>TRBJ2-7|TRBV25-1|TRBD1|11|-
TGTGCCAGCAGGACTTGGACAGGGCAGTACTTC
CASRTWTGQYF
>TRBJ1-1|TRBV19|-|13|-
TGTGCCAGTAGTAGGGGAGCGGTCGCTGAAGCTTTCTTT
CASSRGAVAEAFF
>TRBJ1-4|TRBV7-9|-|17|-
TGTGCCAGCAGCTTAGTGCTGGGCCTTGCAACTAATGAAAAACTGTTTTTT
CASSLVLGLATNEKLFF
>TRBJ1-1|TRBV9|-|15|-
TGTGCCAGCAGCGTAGGTGGGGGGAATCTAGGTGAAGCTTTCTTT
CASSVGGGNLGEAFF
>TRBJ1-1|TRBV5-1|TRBD1|14|-
TGCGCCAGCAGCATACAGGGGATGAACACTGAAGCTTTCTTT
CASSIQGMNTEAFF
>TRBJ1-2|TRBV6-5|TRBD1|15|-
TGTGCCAGCAGTTACTCCCCGACAGGGGGTCGTGGCTACACCTTC
CASSYSPTGGRGYTF
>TRBJ1-5|TRBV6-1|TRBD1|16|-
TGTGCCAGCAGTGGACAGGGGGGTTCCACAAATCAGCCCCAGCATTTT
CASSGQGGSTNQPQHF
>TRBJ2-7|TRBV29-1|TRBD1|14|-
TGCAGCGTTGCAGGGACAGGAAGCTCCTACGAGCAGTACTTC
CSVAGTGSSYEQYF
>TRBJ2-5|TRBV10-3|-|14|-
TGTGCCATCAGTGCGAGACAGAGCCAAGAGACCCAGTACTTC
CAISARQSQETQYF
>TRBJ1-5|TRBV4-2|-|16|few
TGTGCCAGCAGCCAAGATTTCCTCAGGTCTAATCAGCCCCAGCATTTT
CASSQDFLRSNQPQHF
>TRBJ2-1|TRBV15|TRBD2|15|-
TGTGCCACCAGCGTAACTAGCGGGGATTACAATGAGCAGTTCTTC
CATSVTSGDYNEQFF
>TRBJ2-1|TRBV5-4|TRBD1|14|-
TGTGCCAGCAGCTGGGGGGACAGGGGAAATGAGCAGTTCTTC
CASSWGDRGNEQFF
>TRBJ1-1|TRBV3-1/TRBV3-2|-|13|-
TGTGCCAGCAGCCATTCAGGGGTCGGTGAAGCTTTCTTT
CASSHSGVGEAFF
>TRBJ1-4|TRBV3-1/TRBV3-2|-|16|-
TGTGCCAGCAGCCAAGATGGGGGGGGCGGGATTGAAAAACTGTTTTTT
CASSQDGGGGIEKLFF
>TRBJ1-2|TRBV4-3|-|15|-
TGCGCCAGCAGCCAAGATAGGGGGGGATACTATGGCTACACCTTC
CASSQDRGGYYGYTF